This T cell receptor beta chain originates from a study of cytomegalovirus exposure and HLA in healthy donors. Primers for the PCR totalled 60 Vbeta and 13 Jbeta. Only in-frame clones appear in the TCRdb table, and some are missing; sequencing was by immunoSEQ multiplex PCR. Altogether 95,000 to 120,000 clones are present, around 77% being singletons, with the ten largest covering 5% to 5.5%. The study, taken as a whole, reports: A few V segments could not be told apart, such as TRBV6-2 and TRBV6-3, and were left out.

A word on this clone: Its antigen remains unknown.

CDR1 is ENHRY, CDR2 SYGVKD, per germline. Deletions cut 6 bases from V and 3 bases from J, with 12 bases between. The CDR3 runs 13 residues. The J gene is TRBJ2-7, the V gene TRBV10-3, with D perhaps TRBD2 (6 bases). Sequencing was performed on PBMCs. The receptor was isolated from a woman aged 25 to 39 in good health and CMV-seropositive. CDR3 sequence reads: CAISRDFDYEQYF. DNA of the CDR3: TGTGCCATCAGCCGGGACTTCGACTACGAGCAGTACTTC.